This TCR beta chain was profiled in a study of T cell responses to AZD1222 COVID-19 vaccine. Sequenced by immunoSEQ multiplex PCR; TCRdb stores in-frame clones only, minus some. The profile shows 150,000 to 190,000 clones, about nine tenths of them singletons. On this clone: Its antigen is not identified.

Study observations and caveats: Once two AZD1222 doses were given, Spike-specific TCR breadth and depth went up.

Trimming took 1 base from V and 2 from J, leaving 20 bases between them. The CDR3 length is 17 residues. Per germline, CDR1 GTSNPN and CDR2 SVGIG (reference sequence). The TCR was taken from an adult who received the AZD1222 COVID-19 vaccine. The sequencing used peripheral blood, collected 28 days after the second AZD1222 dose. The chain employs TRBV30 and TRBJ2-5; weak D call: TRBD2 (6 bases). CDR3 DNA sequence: TGTGCCTGGAGTGCGTACCGCGGGGCGCTGGGGCAAGAGACCCAGTACTTC. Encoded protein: CAWSAYRGALGQETQYF.